Reported below is one T cell receptor (beta chain). The record originates from a study of blood T cell repertoires in COVID-19. Assay: immunoSEQ multiplex PCR; the TCRdb copy retains only in-frame clones and omits some. Seen here are under 200,000 clones, approximately 81% observed once, and the top ten hold roughly 20%. Germline V lookup: CDR1 MNHEY, CDR2 SMNVEV (reference sequence). The CDR3 runs 16 residues. The junction had 10 bases not matched to a gene; V was cut back by 6 bases and J by 3 bases. The sequencing sample was made of PBMCs or T cells enriched from blood (not recorded which). This clonotype was sampled from a man aged 60 to 69 who had recovered from COVID-19. V usage is TRBV27 and J usage is TRBJ1-1; 10 positions agree with TRBD1. The chain's CDR3 is CASRQTGGAGHTEAFF. The CDR3 DNA is TGTGCCAGCAGGCAGACAGGGGGCGCCGGTCACACTGAAGCTTTCTTT.